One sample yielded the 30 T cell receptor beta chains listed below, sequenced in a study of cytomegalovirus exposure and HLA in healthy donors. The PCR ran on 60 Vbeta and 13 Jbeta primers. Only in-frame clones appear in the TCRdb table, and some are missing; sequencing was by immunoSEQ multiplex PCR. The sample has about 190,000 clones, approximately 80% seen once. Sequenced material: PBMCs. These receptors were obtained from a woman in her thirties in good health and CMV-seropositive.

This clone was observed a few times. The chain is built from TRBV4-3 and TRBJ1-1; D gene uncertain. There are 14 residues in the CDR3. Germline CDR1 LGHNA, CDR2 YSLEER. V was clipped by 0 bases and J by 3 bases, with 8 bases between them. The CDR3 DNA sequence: TGCGCCAGCAGCCAAGAGAGGTTCGACACTGAAGCTTTCTTT. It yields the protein CASSQERFDTEAFF.

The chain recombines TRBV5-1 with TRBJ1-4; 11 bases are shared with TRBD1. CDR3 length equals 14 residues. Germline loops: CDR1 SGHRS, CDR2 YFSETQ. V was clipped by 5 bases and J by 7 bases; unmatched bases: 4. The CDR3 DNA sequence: TGCGCCAGCAGTTCCGGGACAGGGGGTGAAAAACTGTTTTTT. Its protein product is CASSSGTGGEKLFF. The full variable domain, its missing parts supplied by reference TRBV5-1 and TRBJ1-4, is KAGVTQTPRYLIKTRGQQVTLSCSPISGHRSVSWYQQTPGQGLQFLFEYFSETQRNKGNFPGRFSGRQFSNSRSEMNVSTLELGDSALYLCASSSGTGGEKLFFGSGTQLSVL.

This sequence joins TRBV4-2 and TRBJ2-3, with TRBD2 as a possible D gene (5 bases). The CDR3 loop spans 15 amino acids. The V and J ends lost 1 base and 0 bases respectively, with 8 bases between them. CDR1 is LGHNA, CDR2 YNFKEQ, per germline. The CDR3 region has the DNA TGTGCCAGCAGCCAAGTCCCGGGGAGCACAGATACGCAGTATTTT. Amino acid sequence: CASSQVPGSTDTQYF.

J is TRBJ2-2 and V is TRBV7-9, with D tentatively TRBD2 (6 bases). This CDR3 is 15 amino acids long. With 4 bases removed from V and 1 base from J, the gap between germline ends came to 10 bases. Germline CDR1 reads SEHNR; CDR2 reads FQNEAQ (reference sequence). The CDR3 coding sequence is TGTGCCAGCAGCTCGGGACTGCTGAACACCGGGGAGCTGTTTTTT. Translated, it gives CASSSGLLNTGELFF.

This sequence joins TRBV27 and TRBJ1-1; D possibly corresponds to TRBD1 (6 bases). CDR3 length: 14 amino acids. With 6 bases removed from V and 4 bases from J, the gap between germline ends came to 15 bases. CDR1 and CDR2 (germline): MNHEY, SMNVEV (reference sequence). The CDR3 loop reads CASRPDRTFTEAFF. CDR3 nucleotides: TGTGCCAGCAGGCCGGACAGAACTTTCACTGAAGCTTTCTTT.

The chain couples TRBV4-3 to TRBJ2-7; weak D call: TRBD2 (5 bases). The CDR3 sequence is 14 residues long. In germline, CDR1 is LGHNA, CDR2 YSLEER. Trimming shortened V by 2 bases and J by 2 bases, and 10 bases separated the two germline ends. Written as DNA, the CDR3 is TGCGCCAGCAGCCAATTCGGAGGCCCCTACGAGCAGTACTTC. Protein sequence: CASSQFGGPYEQYF.

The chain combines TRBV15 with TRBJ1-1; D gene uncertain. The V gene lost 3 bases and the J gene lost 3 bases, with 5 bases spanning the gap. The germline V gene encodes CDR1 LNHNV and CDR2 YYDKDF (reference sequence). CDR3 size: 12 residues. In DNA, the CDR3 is TGTGCCACCAGCAGCCAGTACACTGAAGCTTTCTTT. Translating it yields CATSSQYTEAFF. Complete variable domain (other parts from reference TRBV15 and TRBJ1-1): DAMVIQNPRYQVTQFGKPVTLSCSQTLNHNVMYWYQQKSSQAPKLLFHYYDKDFNNEADTPDNFQSRRPNTSFCFLDIRSPGLGDTAMYLCATSSQYTEAFFGQGTRLTVV.

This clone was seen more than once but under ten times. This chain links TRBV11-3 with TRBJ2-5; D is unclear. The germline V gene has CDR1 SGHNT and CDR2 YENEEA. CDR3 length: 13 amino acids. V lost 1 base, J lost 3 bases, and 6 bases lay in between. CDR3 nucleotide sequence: TGTGCCAGCAGCTTAGGTCCAGAAGAGACCCAGTACTTC. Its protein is CASSLGPEETQYF.

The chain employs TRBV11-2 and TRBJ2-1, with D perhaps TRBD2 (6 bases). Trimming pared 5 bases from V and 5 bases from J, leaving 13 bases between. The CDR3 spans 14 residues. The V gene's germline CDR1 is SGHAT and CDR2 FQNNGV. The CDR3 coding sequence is TGTGCCAGCAGCCCCCTTGGAGGGCACAATGAGCAGTTCTTC. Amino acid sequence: CASSPLGGHNEQFF.

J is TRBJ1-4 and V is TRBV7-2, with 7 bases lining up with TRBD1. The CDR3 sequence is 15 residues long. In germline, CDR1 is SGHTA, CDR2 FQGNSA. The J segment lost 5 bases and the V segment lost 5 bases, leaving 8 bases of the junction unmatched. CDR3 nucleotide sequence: TGTGCCAGCAGCAAGTCGGGACAGCTAAATGAAAAACTGTTTTTT. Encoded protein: CASSKSGQLNEKLFF. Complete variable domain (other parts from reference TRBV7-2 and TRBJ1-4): GAGVSQSPSNKVTEKGKDVELRCDPISGHTALYWYRQSLGQGLEFLIYFQGNSAPDKSGLPSDRFSAERTGGSVSTLTIQRTQQEDSAVYLCASSKSGQLNEKLFFGSGTQLSVL.

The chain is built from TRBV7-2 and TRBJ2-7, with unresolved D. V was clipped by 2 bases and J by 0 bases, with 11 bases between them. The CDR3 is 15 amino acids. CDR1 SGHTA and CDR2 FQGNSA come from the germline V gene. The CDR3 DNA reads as TGTGCCAGCAGCTTATTTCCCGTGGCCTCCTACGAGCAGTACTTC. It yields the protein CASSLFPVASYEQYF.

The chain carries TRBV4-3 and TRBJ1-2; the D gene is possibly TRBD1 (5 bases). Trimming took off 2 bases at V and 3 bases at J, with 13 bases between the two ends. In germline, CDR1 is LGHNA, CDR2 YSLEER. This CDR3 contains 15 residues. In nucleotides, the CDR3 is TGCGCCAGCAGCCAATTGTCGGGGGGAGACTATGGCTACACCTTC. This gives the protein CASSQLSGGDYGYTF.

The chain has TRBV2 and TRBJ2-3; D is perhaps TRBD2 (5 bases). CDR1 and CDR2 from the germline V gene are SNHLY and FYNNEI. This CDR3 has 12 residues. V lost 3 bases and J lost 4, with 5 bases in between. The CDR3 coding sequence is TGTGCCAGCAGTGATAGCGCAGATACGCAGTATTTT. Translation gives CASSDSADTQYF.

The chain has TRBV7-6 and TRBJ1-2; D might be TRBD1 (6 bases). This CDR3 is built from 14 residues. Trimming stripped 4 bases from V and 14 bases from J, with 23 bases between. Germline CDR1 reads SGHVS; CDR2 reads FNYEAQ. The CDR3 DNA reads TGTGCCAGCAGCTCGCCCAGGGGCGCGAAGCCTAGGACCTTC. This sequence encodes CASSSPRGAKPRTF.

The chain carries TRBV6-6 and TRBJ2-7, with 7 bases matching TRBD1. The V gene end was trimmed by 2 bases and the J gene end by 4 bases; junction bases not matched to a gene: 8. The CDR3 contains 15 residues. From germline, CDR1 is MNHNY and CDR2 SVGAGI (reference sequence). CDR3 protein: CASSYPTGVGYEQYF. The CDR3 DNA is TGTGCCAGCAGTTACCCCACAGGGGTAGGGTACGAGCAGTACTTC.

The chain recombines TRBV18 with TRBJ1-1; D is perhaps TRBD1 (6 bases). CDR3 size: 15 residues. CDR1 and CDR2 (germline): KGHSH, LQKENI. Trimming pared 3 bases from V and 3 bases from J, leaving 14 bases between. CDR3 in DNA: TGTGCCAGCTCACCGGACAGTAGAGATTACACTGAAGCTTTCTTT. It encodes CASSPDSRDYTEAFF.

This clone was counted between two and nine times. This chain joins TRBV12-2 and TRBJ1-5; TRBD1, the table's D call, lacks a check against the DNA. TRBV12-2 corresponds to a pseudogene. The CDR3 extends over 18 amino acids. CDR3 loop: CASRSRGSVLLGNQPQHF. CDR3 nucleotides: TGTGCAAGTCGGTCCAGGGGTAGCGTCCTTCTGGGCAATCAGCCCCAGCATTTT.

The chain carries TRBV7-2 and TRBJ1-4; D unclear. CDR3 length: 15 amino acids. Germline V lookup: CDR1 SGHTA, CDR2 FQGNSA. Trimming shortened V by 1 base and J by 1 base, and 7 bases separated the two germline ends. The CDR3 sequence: CASSLGFQTNEKLFF. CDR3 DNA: TGTGCCAGCAGCTTAGGTTTCCAAACTAATGAAAAACTGTTTTTT. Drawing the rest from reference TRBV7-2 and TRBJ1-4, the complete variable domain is GAGVSQSPSNKVTEKGKDVELRCDPISGHTALYWYRQSLGQGLEFLIYFQGNSAPDKSGLPSDRFSAERTGGSVSTLTIQRTQQEDSAVYLCASSLGFQTNEKLFFGSGTQLSVL.

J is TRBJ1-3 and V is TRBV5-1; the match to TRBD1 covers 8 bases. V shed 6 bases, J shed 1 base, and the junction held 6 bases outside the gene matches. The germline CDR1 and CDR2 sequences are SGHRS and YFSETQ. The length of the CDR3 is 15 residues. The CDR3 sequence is CASKDREGSGNTIYF. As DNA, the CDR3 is TGCGCCAGCAAGGACAGGGAAGGGTCTGGAAACACCATATATTTT.

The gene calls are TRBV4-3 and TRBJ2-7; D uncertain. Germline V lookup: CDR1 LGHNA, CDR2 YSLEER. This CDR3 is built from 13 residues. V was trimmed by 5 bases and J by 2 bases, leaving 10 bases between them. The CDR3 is CASSGIGTYEQYF. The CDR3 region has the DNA TGCGCCAGCAGCGGTATCGGTACCTACGAGCAGTACTTC.

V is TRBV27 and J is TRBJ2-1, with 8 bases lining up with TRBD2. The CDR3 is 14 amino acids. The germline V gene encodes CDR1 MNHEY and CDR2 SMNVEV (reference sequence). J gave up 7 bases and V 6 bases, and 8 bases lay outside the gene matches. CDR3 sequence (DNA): TGTGCCAGCAGCCTAGCGGGTTCTTGGAATGAGCAGTTCTTC. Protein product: CASSLAGSWNEQFF.

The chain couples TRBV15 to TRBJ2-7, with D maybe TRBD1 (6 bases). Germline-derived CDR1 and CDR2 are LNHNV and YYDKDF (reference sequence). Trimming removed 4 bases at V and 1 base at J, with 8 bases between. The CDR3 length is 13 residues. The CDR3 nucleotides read TGTGCCACCAGCATCGGACAGTCCTACGAGCAGTACTTC. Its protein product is CATSIGQSYEQYF.

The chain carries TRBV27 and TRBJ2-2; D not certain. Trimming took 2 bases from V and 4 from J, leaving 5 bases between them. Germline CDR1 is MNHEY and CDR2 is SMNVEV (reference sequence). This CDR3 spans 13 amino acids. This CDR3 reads CASSLDFTGELFF. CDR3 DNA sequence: TGTGCCAGCAGTTTAGACTTCACCGGGGAGCTGTTTTTT.

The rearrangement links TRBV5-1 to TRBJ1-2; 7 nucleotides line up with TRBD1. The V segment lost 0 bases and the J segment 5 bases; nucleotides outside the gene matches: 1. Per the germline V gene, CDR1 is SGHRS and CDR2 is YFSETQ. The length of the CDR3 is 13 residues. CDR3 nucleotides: TGCGCCAGCAGCTTGGACAGGGGTTATGGCTACACCTTC. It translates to CASSLDRGYGYTF.

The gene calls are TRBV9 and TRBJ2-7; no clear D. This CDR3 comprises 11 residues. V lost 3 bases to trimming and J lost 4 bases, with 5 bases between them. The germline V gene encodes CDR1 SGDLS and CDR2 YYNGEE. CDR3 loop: CASSAGYEQYF. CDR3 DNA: TGTGCCAGCAGCGCCGGGTACGAGCAGTACTTC.

The CDR3 loop reads CASRPTLPGQEQYF. The DNA of the CDR3 is TGTGCCAGCAGACCAACGCTACCGGGACAGGAGCAGTACTTC. The chain uses TRBV6-1 and TRBJ2-5, with 8 bases that match TRBD1. J gave up 11 bases and V 6 bases, and 14 bases lay outside the gene matches. CDR1 and CDR2 (germline): MNHNS, SASEGT. CDR3 length: 14 amino acids.

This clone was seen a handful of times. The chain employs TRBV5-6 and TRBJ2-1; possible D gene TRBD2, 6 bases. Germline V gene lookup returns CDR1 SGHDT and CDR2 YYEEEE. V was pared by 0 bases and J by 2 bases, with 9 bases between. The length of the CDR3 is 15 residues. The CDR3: CASSLGRAAYNEQFF. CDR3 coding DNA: TGTGCCAGCAGCTTGGGGAGGGCCGCCTACAATGAGCAGTTCTTC.

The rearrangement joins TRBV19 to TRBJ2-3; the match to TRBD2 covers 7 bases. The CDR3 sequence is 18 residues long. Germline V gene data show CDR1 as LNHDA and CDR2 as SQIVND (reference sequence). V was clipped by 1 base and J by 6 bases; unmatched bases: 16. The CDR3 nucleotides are TGTGCCAGTAGTATAGGGTCCAGAAACGGCAAAGCGGGGGATACGCAGTATTTT. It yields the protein CASSIGSRNGKAGDTQYF. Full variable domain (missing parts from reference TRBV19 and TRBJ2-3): DGGITQSPKYLFRKEGQNVTLSCEQNLNHDAMYWYRQDPGQGLRLIYYSQIVNDFQKGDIAEGYSVSREKKESFPLTVTSAQKNPTAFYLCASSIGSRNGKAGDTQYFGPGTRLTVL.

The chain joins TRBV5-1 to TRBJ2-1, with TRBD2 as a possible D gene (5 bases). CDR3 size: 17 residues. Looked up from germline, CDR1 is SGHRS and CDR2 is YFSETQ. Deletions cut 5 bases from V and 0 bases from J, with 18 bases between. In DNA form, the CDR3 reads TGCGCCAGCAGACTAGGTGCTAGTTCTAGCTCCTACAATGAGCAGTTCTTC. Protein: CASRLGASSSSYNEQFF.

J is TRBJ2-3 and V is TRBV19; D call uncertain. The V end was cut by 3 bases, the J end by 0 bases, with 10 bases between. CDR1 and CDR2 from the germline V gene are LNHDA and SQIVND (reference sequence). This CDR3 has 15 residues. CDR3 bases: TGTGCCAGTAGTATTGGTCAGTCTAGCACAGATACGCAGTATTTT. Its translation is CASSIGQSSTDTQYF.